One T cell receptor (beta chain) is described in this entry. Its antigen is not identified. Trimming stripped 2 bases from V and 1 base from J, with 11 bases between. Germline values: CDR1 MNHEY, CDR2 SVGAGI. This CDR3 comprises 15 residues. TCRdb keeps only in-frame clones here, not all; method: immunoSEQ multiplex PCR. The profile shows just over 80,000 clones, more than 80% of them singletons. The data derive from a study of T cell responses to AZD1222 COVID-19 vaccine. Study-wide points: The breadth and depth of Spike-specific TCRs increased once two AZD1222 doses had been given.

The specimen was peripheral blood, collected on day 0 of AZD1222 vaccination. This TCR came from an adult in good health. V and J are TRBV6-5 and TRBJ1-1; D remains unclear. CDR3 DNA sequence: TGTGCCAGCAGTTACGAGAGTAAAACGAACACTGAAGCTTTCTTT. Its translation is CASSYESKTNTEAFF.